This TCR beta chain was retrieved from a study of OX40 agonist ivuxolimab in advanced cancers. Study-wide background: Prior checkpoint blockade (anti-PD-1, anti-PD-L1 or anti-CTLA-4) was permitted; under 50% had it. Three patients had partial responses: one hepatocellular carcinoma, two cutaneous melanoma.

Some clones are missing from TCRdb's copy, which holds only in-frame ones; the method was immunoSEQ multiplex PCR. The data show 65,000 to 95,000 clones, roughly 89% seen once. As for this clone: The target antigen is unknown.

Notes on the study in general: Relative to CD4+, CD8+ T cells held more expanded clones on average.

V lost 6 bases and J lost 5; bases outside the gene matches: 4. This CDR3 region has 14 residues. Germline values: CDR1 SGHTA, CDR2 FQGTGA. The clonotype originates from an adult with an advanced solid tumor such as melanoma, head and neck, liver or kidney cancer. The rearrangement links TRBV7-3 to TRBJ2-2; 9 bases match TRBD2. The sample in question was CD4+ or CD8+ T cells sorted from blood, obtained in a trial of the OX40 agonist ivuxolimab. CDR3 bases: TGTGCCAGCAGGGTTAGCGGGGGAACCGGGGAGCTGTTTTTT. Amino acids: CASRVSGGTGELFF.